This T cell receptor (beta chain) was documented in a study of cytomegalovirus exposure and HLA in healthy donors. A word on this clone: No antigen is known for it.

Germline trimming cut 1 base from V and 3 bases from J; bases unmatched to any gene: 4. The germline V gene encodes CDR1 SGHTA and CDR2 FQGNSA. The CDR3 is made up of 15 amino acids. With 60 Vbeta and 13 Jbeta primers, the PCR was carried out. Sequencing used immunoSEQ multiplex PCR; TCRdb keeps in-frame clones, though not all of them. The sample lists 100,000 to 150,000 clones, roughly 80% seen once, with 1.5% in the top ten. Findings of the study overall: Later on, an analysis found that several of the most significant clusters appeared to be linked to common viral pathogens, which included parvovirus B19. An analysis that was carried out later associated 15,000 to 20,000 TCR beta sequences with HLA alleles at 0.05 false discovery rate. In vitro experiments confirmed that a few CMV-associated chains were specific for CMV antigens. Apart from CMV serostatus, no immune exposure information was available.

This TCR was recovered from a female donor in good health and CMV-seronegative. The rearrangement joins TRBV7-2 to TRBJ1-2; 8 bases are shared with TRBD1. The sequenced sample consisted of PBMCs. The DNA of the CDR3 is TGTGCCAGCAGCTTAGTGGGGGGACAGGACTATGGCTACACCTTC. Translated, it gives CASSLVGGQDYGYTF.